The sequence of this TCR beta chain was determined in a study of T cells in Graves' hyperthyroidism and ophthalmopathy. General study points: Stable hyperthyroidism and ophthalmopathy were separated using 13 V-J signatures.

Trimming took off 5 bases at V and 2 bases at J, with 16 bases between the two ends. CDR1 is MNHEY, CDR2 SMNVEV, per germline (reference sequence). The CDR3 spans 15 residues. For this clonotype: The antigen is not known.

What was amplified from RNA transcripts were TCR beta CDR3 regions. The study used the HTBI primer set for a first-round RT-PCR of the TCR CDR3. TCRdb analysed the multiplex PCR reads with MiXCR anew, one entry per CDR3 protein. The sample lists around 690,000 distinct CDR3 sequences, 20% occurring once. Exclusion criteria comprised uncontrolled infection, other autoimmune disease, pregnancy or lactation. The V gene is TRBV27, the J gene TRBJ2-7, with D tentatively TRBD2 (5 bases). The sample comprised blood. The sequence came from a man aged 25 to 40 with Graves' ophthalmopathy. Written as DNA, the CDR3 is TGTGCCAGCAGTCCCTACCCCGGGATTACCTACGAGCAGTACTTC. Translated, it gives CASSPYPGITYEQYF.